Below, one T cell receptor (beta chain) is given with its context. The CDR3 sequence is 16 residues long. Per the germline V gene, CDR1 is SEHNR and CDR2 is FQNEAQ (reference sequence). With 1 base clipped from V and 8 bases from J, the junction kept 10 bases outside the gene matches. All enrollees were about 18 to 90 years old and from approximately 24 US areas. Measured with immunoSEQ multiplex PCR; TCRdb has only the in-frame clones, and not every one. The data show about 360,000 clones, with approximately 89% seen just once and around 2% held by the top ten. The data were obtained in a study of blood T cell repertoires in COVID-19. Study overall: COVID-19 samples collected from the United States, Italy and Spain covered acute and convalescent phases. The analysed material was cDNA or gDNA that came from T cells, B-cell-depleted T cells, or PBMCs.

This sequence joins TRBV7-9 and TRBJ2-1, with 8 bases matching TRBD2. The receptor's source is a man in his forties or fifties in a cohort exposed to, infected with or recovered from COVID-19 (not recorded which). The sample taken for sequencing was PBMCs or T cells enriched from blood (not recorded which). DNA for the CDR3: TGTGCCAGCAGCTTAGGGACGGGAGGGCCGATGGATGAGCAGTTCTTC. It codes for CASSLGTGGPMDEQFF.